One T cell receptor beta chain is described in this entry. Its antigen is not known. Once RNA had been extracted, it was reverse transcribed into cDNA to act as the sequencing template. Using immunoSEQ multiplex PCR, the repertoire was profiled, and TCRdb retains in-frame clones only, with some absent. The sample lists 150,000 or so clones; approximately 52% were seen once. This specimen comes from a study of CD8+ T cells in alopecia areata. General study findings and limits: The study found that many expanded lesional clones persisted in scalp and blood during tofacitinib. Researchers reported that TCR sharing among patients proved less clear than in mice, possibly HLA-linked.

Regarding treatment: oral pan-JAK inhibitor, 5-10 mg twice daily. CDR1 is LNHDA, CDR2 SQIVND, per germline (reference sequence). Between the trimmed V and J ends, which lost 3 bases and 4 bases, there was a span of 9 bases. The CDR3 extends over 13 amino acids. The sequencing used CD4+ T cells sorted from blood, collected at approximately week 60, from a patient treated with tofacitinib. The clonotype comes from a human donor with alopecia areata. The V and J genes are TRBV19 and TRBJ2-5; the D is unclear. CDR3 nucleotide sequence: TGTGCCAGTAGTATGTCGATAGCAGAGACCCAGTACTTC. This translates into CASSMSIAETQYF.